The entry that follows covers one T cell receptor beta chain sequence. The antigen is not known. Using immunoSEQ multiplex PCR, the repertoire was profiled, and TCRdb retains in-frame clones only, with some absent. Among some 110,000 clones, roughly 87% were seen once, and the ten largest hold over 0.8%. This entry comes from a study of graft-versus-host responses after intestinal transplantation. Overall study findings and caveats: GvH clones were identified in recipient marrow, with some first appearing in ileum or blood. Within allografts, high graft-versus-host to host-versus-graft clonal ratios were seen among patients with graft-donor T cell macrochimerism.

Germline V gene sequence: CDR1 SGHTA, CDR2 FQGNSA. Trimming removed 7 bases at V and 0 bases at J, with 15 bases between. CDR3 size: 15 residues. The chain links TRBV7-2 to TRBJ2-5; tentative D call: TRBD2 (6 bases). The sequencing used unstimulated CD4+ T cells sorted from spleen or lymph node cells, collected before intestinal transplant. The TCR comes from a human donor who received an intestinal transplant. CDR3 coding DNA: TGTGCCAGCACTCCGCGCGGGATGTACCAAGAGACCCAGTACTTC. It codes for CASTPRGMYQETQYF.